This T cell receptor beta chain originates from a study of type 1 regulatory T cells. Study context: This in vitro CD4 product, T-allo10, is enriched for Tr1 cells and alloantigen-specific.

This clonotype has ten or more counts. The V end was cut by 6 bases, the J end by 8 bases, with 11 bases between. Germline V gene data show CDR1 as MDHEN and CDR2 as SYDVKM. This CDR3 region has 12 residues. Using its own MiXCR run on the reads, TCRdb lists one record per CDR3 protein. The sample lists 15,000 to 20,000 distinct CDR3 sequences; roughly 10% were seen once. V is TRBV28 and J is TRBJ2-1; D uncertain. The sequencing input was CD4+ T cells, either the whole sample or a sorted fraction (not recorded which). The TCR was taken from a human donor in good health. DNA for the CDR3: TGTGCCAGCAGCCTCCCCGCATATGAGCAGTTCTTC. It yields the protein CASSLPAYEQFF. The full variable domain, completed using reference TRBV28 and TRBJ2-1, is DVKVTQSSRYLVKRTGEKVFLECVQDMDHENMFWYRQDPGLGLRLIYFSYDVKMKEKGDIPEGYSVSREKKERFSLILESASTNQTSMYLCASSLPAYEQFFGPGTRLTVL.